These T cell receptor beta chains were read from a single sample in a study of control samples from healthy donors and cancer patients. Here immunoSEQ multiplex PCR was the method, and the copy in TCRdb shows in-frame clones only, minus some. The data contain about 130,000 clones, about 90% of them seen just once; the ten biggest clones take up about 1.8%. The sequenced material came from blood. These receptors all stem from a man between 18 and 35 years old in good health. Each CDR3 is given with its conserved first and last residue. A D gene is named only where the DNA matches it firmly. Expanded clones are given a class, and other clones once, few, many or no size at all.

>TRBJ2-1|.|TRBV5-4|TRBD1
CASSLTDRGEVF
TGTGCCAGCAGCTTGACCGACAGGGGAGAGGTCTTC
>TRBJ1-6|.|TRBV11-2|.
CASSKNSPLHF
TGTGCCAGCTCTAAGAATTCACCCCTCCACTTT
>TRBJ1-1|.|TRBV30|.
CAWSVLYPGMNTEAFF
TGTGCCTGGAGTGTACTCTATCCGGGAATGAACACTGAAGCTTTCTTT
>TRBJ1-2|.|TRBV6-1|.
CASSERAGRYGYTF
TGTGCCAGCAGTGAAAGGGCAGGGCGGTATGGCTACACCTTC
>TRBJ1-2|.|TRBV12-3/TRBV12-4|.
CASSPSFGYTF
TGTGCCAGCAGTCCTAGTTTTGGCTACACCTTC
>TRBJ2-7|.|TRBV28|.
CASSSTRAEQYF
TGTGCCAGCAGCTCCACAAGGGCCGAGCAGTACTTC
>TRBJ1-1|.|TRBV28|.
CASSFGGARATEAFF
TGTGCCAGCAGTTTTGGGGGGGCGCGGGCCACGGAGGCTTTCTTT
>TRBJ2-1|.|TRBV4-1|TRBD2
CASSQIDLGLAGDNEQFF
TGCGCCAGCAGCCAAATAGACTTAGGACTAGCGGGAGACAATGAGCAGTTCTTC
>TRBJ2-2|.|TRBV6-4|.
CASSVGTGELFF
TGTGCCAGCTCAGTGGGGACCGGGGAGCTGTTTTTT
>TRBJ2-6|.|TRBV25-1|.
CASSGQTGANVLTF
TGTGCCAGCAGTGGACAGACTGGGGCCAACGTCCTGACTTTC
>TRBJ1-6|few|TRBV7-2|.
CASSLGGGRGNSPLHF
TGTGCCAGCAGCTTAGGGGGAGGGAGGGGTAATTCACCCCTCCACTTT
>TRBJ1-2|.|TRBV24-1|TRBD1
CATRPGQEEANYGYTF
TGTGCCACCAGGCCGGGACAGGAGGAGGCGAACTATGGCTACACCTTC
>TRBJ2-3|.|TRBV9|TRBD2
CASSVAGGPLTDTQYF
TGTGCCAGCAGCGTAGCGGGGGGTCCGCTTACAGATACGCAGTATTTT
>TRBJ2-1|.|TRBV7-2|.
CASSSQIPRGEQFF
TGTGCCAGCAGCTCCCAAATCCCGAGAGGTGAGCAGTTCTTC
>TRBJ1-6|.|TRBV9|.
CASSVAPGASSPLHF
TGTGCCAGCAGCGTAGCTCCAGGGGCTAGTTCACCCCTCCACTTT
>TRBJ2-4|.|TRBV28|TRBD2
CASRTSSGGRVGNIQYF
TGTGCCAGCCGAACTTCCTCTGGGGGGAGGGTTGGAAACATTCAGTACTTC
>TRBJ2-5|.|TRBV6-5|.
CASNFVRTVQETQYF
TGTGCCAGCAATTTCGTGAGGACAGTTCAAGAGACCCAGTACTTC
>TRBJ1-1|.|TRBV11-2|TRBD1
CASSARTGMSEAFF
TGTGCCAGCAGCGCCCGGACAGGGATGTCTGAAGCTTTCTTT
>TRBJ2-2|once|TRBV11-2|TRBD2
CASSVESGRMSGELFF
TGTGCCAGCAGCGTTGAGAGCGGGAGGATGTCCGGGGAGCTGTTTTTT
>TRBJ2-3|few|TRBV3-1/TRBV3-2|.
CASSLDSDTQYF
TGTGCCAGCAGCCTCGACTCGGATACGCAGTATTTT
>TRBJ1-1|once|TRBV29-1|.
CSVLGTMNTEAFF
TGCAGCGTTCTGGGGACAATGAACACTGAAGCTTTCTTT
>TRBJ2-2|.|TRBV11-3|TRBD1
CASSRGTGAGTGELFF
TGTGCCAGCAGCCGGGGGACAGGGGCGGGCACCGGGGAGCTGTTTTTT
>TRBJ2-2|.|TRBV14|.
CASSRPTGTVPAGELFF
TGTGCCAGCAGCAGACCTACCGGGACGGTACCGGCCGGGGAGCTGTTTTTT
>TRBJ1-1|.|TRBV7-2|.
CASSLRTVSTEAFF
TGTGCCAGCAGCTTAAGGACAGTGAGCACTGAAGCTTTCTTT
>TRBJ2-7|.|TRBV28|.
CASSSGLFSYEQYF
TGTGCCAGCAGTTCAGGACTATTCTCCTACGAGCAGTACTTC
>TRBJ2-2|once|TRBV7-3|.
CASMEGENTGELFF
TGTGCCAGCATGGAGGGAGAGAACACCGGGGAGCTGTTTTTT
>TRBJ1-2|.|TRBV12-3/TRBV12-4|TRBD1
CASSFDRGNGYTF
TGTGCCAGCAGTTTCGACAGGGGGAATGGCTACACCTTC
>TRBJ2-5|.|TRBV5-1|.
CASSPGHREETQYF
TGCGCCAGCAGCCCTGGGCACAGGGAAGAGACCCAGTACTTC
>TRBJ2-7|.|TRBV28|.
CASASLAALYEQYF
TGTGCCAGCGCCTCCCTGGCGGCACTCTACGAGCAGTACTTC
>TRBJ2-5|.|TRBV28|.
CASSSPEGSVQETQYF
TGTGCCAGCAGTTCCCCAGAAGGGTCGGTCCAAGAGACCCAGTACTTC
>TRBJ2-7|.|TRBV27|.
CASSSWTGDYEQYF
TGTGCCAGCAGTTCCTGGACGGGGGACTACGAGCAGTACTTC
>TRBJ1-1|.|TRBV14|.
CASSQAQRQAFF
TGTGCCAGCAGCCAAGCTCAGAGGCAAGCTTTCTTT
>TRBJ1-2|.|TRBV14|.
CASSQDLGSGYTF
TGTGCCAGCAGCCAAGATTTGGGGTCTGGCTACACCTTC
>TRBJ2-7|.|TRBV6-7|TRBD1
CASKTTGQNLGQYF
TGTGCCAGCAAAACGACAGGGCAAAATCTTGGGCAGTACTTC
>TRBJ1-4|.|TRBV7-9|TRBD1
CASSLLTGASNEKLFF
TGTGCCAGCAGCCTACTCACAGGGGCCTCTAATGAAAAACTGTTTTTT
>TRBJ1-1|.|TRBV7-2|TRBD1
CASSLGKGANTEAFF
TGTGCCAGCAGCTTAGGAAAGGGGGCAAACACTGAAGCTTTCTTT
>TRBJ1-2|.|TRBV19|.
CASTLRFGAPGYGYAF
TGTGCCAGTACCCTTCGCTTTGGGGCTCCCGGCTATGGCTACGCCTTC
>TRBJ2-5|few|TRBV27|TRBD1
CASTRDRGSPPRIGAQYF
TGTGCCAGCACCCGGGACAGGGGTAGTCCACCAAGAATAGGGGCCCAGTACTTC
>TRBJ1-4|.|TRBV4-3|.
CASSPSWGVNEKLFF
TGCGCCAGCAGCCCCTCTTGGGGAGTAAATGAAAAACTGTTTTTT
>TRBJ1-4|.|TRBV29-1|TRBD1
CSVERSGGAELFF
TGCAGCGTTGAAAGGTCAGGGGGGGCGGAACTGTTTTTT
>TRBJ2-1|few|TRBV10-3|.
CAISRTGDNEQFF
TGTGCCATCAGTCGGACGGGGGACAATGAGCAGTTCTTC
>TRBJ1-4|few|TRBV5-1|TRBD1
CASSRTGGMVDEKLFF
TGCGCCAGCAGCCGGACAGGGGGAATGGTGGATGAAAAACTGTTTTTT
>TRBJ1-2|.|TRBV28|.
CASLLQGEGGYTF
TGTGCCAGCCTCTTACAGGGCGAAGGCGGCTACACCTTC
>TRBJ2-1|.|TRBV28|TRBD2
CASTSGTSGYNEQFF
TGTGCCAGCACCTCCGGGACTAGCGGTTACAATGAGCAGTTCTTC
>TRBJ2-7|.|TRBV5-6|TRBD1
CASSKTGDEQYF
TGTGCCAGCAGCAAGACAGGGGACGAGCAGTACTTC
>TRBJ2-1|once|TRBV28|TRBD2
CATEGLAAYNEQFF
TGTGCCACCGAGGGACTAGCGGCCTACAATGAGCAGTTCTTC
>TRBJ2-1|.|TRBV9|.
CASSVGPGSSYNEQFF
TGTGCCAGCAGCGTAGGACCCGGGAGCTCCTACAATGAGCAGTTCTTC
>TRBJ1-1|.|TRBV5-1|.
CASSSLTKEKTEAFF
TGCGCCAGCAGCTCCCTGACCAAGGAGAAGACTGAAGCTTTCTTT
>TRBJ2-2|once|TRBV7-3|.
CASSLKVRVGTGELFF
TGTGCCAGCAGCTTAAAAGTCAGGGTAGGAACCGGGGAGCTGTTTTTT